This T cell receptor beta chain was retrieved from a study of blood T cell repertoires in COVID-19. Authors' processing steps: Amplifying reference gene primers gave estimates of nucleated cell counts. The data were produced by immunoSEQ multiplex PCR, yet TCRdb's version contains in-frame clones alone and is incomplete. D and trimming come from the DNA, and the V and J calls and clone size come from that table. The repertoire holds around 270,000 clones, 70% to 90% seen once, with roughly 4% in the top ten. The CDR3 spans 15 residues. Trimming pared 4 bases from V and 0 bases from J, leaving 12 bases between. In germline, CDR1 is MNHEY, CDR2 SVGAGI. Those who participated ranged in age from 18 to 89 years and resided in about two dozen US areas. Cohort 3 donors were reported recovered after two negative PCRs, clearance, or symptom resolution.

This rearrangement joins TRBV6-5 to TRBJ1-1; TRBD1 might be the D (6 bases). Sequencing used PBMCs or T cells enriched from blood (not recorded which). The sequence was obtained from a woman aged 25-40 years who had recovered from COVID-19. The CDR3 loop is CASSSDRLMNTEAFF. The CDR3, as DNA: TGTGCCAGCAGTTCGGACAGATTAATGAACACTGAAGCTTTCTTT.